One sample yielded the 2 T cell receptor beta chains listed below, sequenced in a study of cytomegalovirus exposure and HLA in healthy donors. Amplification used 60 Vbeta primers and 13 Jbeta primers. The protocol was immunoSEQ multiplex PCR, while the TCRdb copy is restricted to in-frame clones and leaves out a portion. The sample shows about 150,000 clones, roughly 79% of them seen only once. Sequencing was done on a sample of PBMCs. These receptors were taken from a male donor in good health and CMV-seronegative.

Comment on this clone: The junction differs from germline at one of its ends, possibly a read error. V and J are TRBV7-9 and TRBJ2-1; a weak D match, TRBD2 (6 bases). The CDR3 loop spans 14 amino acids. Germline values: CDR1 SEHNR, CDR2 FQNEAQ (reference sequence). CDR3 sequence: CSSTPGLLYNEQFF. The CDR3 DNA reads TGTTCCAGCACGCCCGGACTACTTTACAATGAGCAGTTCTTC.

This clone came up a few times. The chain joins TRBV5-1 to TRBJ2-3; TRBD2 agrees at 11 bases. The CDR3 loop spans 16 amino acids. The junction had 8 bases not matched to a gene; V was cut back by 4 bases and J by 4 bases. Germline CDR1 SGHRS, CDR2 YFSETQ. For the CDR3, the DNA is TGCGCCAGCAGCCAAACCCGACTAGCGGGACCAGATACGCAGTATTTT. Amino acid sequence: CASSQTRLAGPDTQYF.